What follows are 26 T cell receptor beta chains derived from one specimen sequenced in a study of identical twins. Using its own MiXCR run on the 5' RACE reads, TCRdb lists one record per CDR3 protein. The top ten hold approximately 2% of the sample, which has some 710,000 distinct CDR3 sequences, over 5% seen once. The sequenced sample was naive T cells sorted from blood. The origin of the receptors is a man between 18 and 35 years old in good health.

Many counts were recorded for this clonotype. V usage is TRBV4-2 and J usage is TRBJ2-5; D unclear. This CDR3 spans 15 amino acids. CDR1 and CDR2 (germline): LGHNA, YNFKEQ. Trimming took off 0 bases at V and 2 bases at J, with 10 bases between the two ends. The CDR3 bases are TGTGCCAGCAGCCAAGATAACCGGGTTCAAGAGACCCAGTACTTC. Protein product: CASSQDNRVQETQYF.

This clonotype has just a few counts. The chain uses TRBV6-5 and TRBJ1-4, with TRBD1 identical over 9 bases. The CDR3 runs 17 residues. The trim removed 2 bases at V and 0 bases at J, leaving 4 bases unmatched. Germline CDR1 MNHEY, CDR2 SVGAGI. This chain's CDR3 is CASSYRRTGATNEKLFF. In nucleotides, the CDR3 is TGTGCCAGCAGTTACCGGAGGACAGGGGCAACTAATGAAAAACTGTTTTTT.

The V gene is TRBV7-8, the J gene TRBJ2-3, with a weak D call TRBD2 (6 bases). V was clipped by 4 bases and J by 0 bases, with 14 bases between them. This CDR3 spans 16 amino acids. Per germline, CDR1 SGHVS and CDR2 FQNEAQ. CDR3 loop: CASSSPRGISTDTQYF. Here the CDR3 DNA reads TGTGCCAGCAGCTCCCCGCGGGGCATAAGCACAGATACGCAGTATTTT.

This clonotype occurred many times. V usage is TRBV18 and J usage is TRBJ2-2, with D possibly TRBD1 on 5 matching bases. The CDR3 extends over 15 amino acids. The V gene's germline CDR1 is KGHSH and CDR2 LQKENI. V shed 6 bases and J shed 7 bases, with 18 bases lying between them. The CDR3: CASSSQGHAVGELFF. DNA of the CDR3: TGTGCCAGCTCGTCGCAGGGCCACGCGGTCGGGGAGCTGTTTTTT.

There are a few counts of this clonotype. The V call is TRBV27, the J call TRBJ1-1; D not certain. Deletions cut 6 bases from V and 5 bases from J, with 10 bases between. CDR3 length: 12 residues. Looked up from germline, CDR1 is MNHEY and CDR2 is SMNVEV (reference sequence). DNA for the CDR3: TGTGCCAGCAGCACAGCGAGGACTGAAGCTTTCTTT. This encodes CASSTARTEAFF.

This clonotype was counted at least ten times. The CDR3 sequence is CASSLRTAYQPQHF. The CDR3 region has the DNA TGTGCCAGCAGTCTCAGGACAGCCTATCAGCCCCAGCATTTT. This chain uses TRBV12-3 or TRBV12-4 with TRBJ1-5, with D possibly TRBD1 on 6 matching bases. There are 14 residues in the CDR3. V lost 5 bases to trimming and J lost 5 bases, with 13 bases between them.

This clonotype was seen only a few times. The chain recombines TRBV7-8 with TRBJ2-7; no definite D call. The CDR3 spans 15 residues. Germline lookup yields CDR1 SGHVS and CDR2 FQNEAQ. V lost 5 bases and J lost 0, with 14 bases in between. The DNA for the CDR3 is TGTGCCAGCAGCAACGCCGGATCGAGCTCCTACGAGCAGTACTTC. Translating gives CASSNAGSSSYEQYF.

This clonotype has a count of ten or more. The chain couples TRBV25-1 to TRBJ1-6, with D possibly being TRBD1 (5 bases). The CDR3 has 14 residues. Between the trimmed V and J ends, which lost 5 bases and 2 bases, there was a span of 7 bases. CDR1 and CDR2 (germline): MGHDK, SYGVNS. This CDR3 reads CASSPGPYNSPLHF. CDR3 nucleotide sequence: TGTGCCAGCAGTCCAGGGCCCTATAATTCACCCCTCCACTTT.

There are many counts of this clonotype. J is TRBJ2-1 and V is TRBV20-1; 13 positions agree with TRBD2. The junction had 6 bases not matched to a gene; V was cut back by 4 bases and J by 6 bases. The CDR3 is 15 residues long. The germline gives CDR1 DFQATT, CDR2 SNEGSKA (reference sequence). Written as DNA, the CDR3 is TGCAGTGCTAACCGGGGACTAGCGGGACCCAATGAGCAGTTCTTC. It codes for CSANRGLAGPNEQFF.

This clonotype was observed at least ten times. The genes are TRBV4-3 and TRBJ2-7, with 7 positions matching TRBD1. This CDR3 spans 13 amino acids. Germline CDR1 is LGHNA and CDR2 is YSLEER. Germline trimming cut 4 bases from V and 7 bases from J; bases unmatched to any gene: 7. CDR3 bases: TGCGCCAGCAGCCTAGACAGGGTTAGTGAGCAGTACTTC. Protein sequence: CASSLDRVSEQYF.

This clonotype appeared many times. The chain is built from TRBV5-1 and TRBJ2-3, with D uncertain. Trimming removed 4 bases at V and 4 bases at J, with 10 bases between. The CDR3 loop spans 13 amino acids. CDR1 is SGHRS, CDR2 YFSETQ, per germline. CDR3 protein: CASSPEVADTQYF. CDR3 coding DNA: TGCGCCAGCAGCCCTGAAGTGGCAGATACGCAGTATTTT.

V gene TRBV29-1 combines with J gene TRBJ2-5; 10 bases are a match to TRBD2. V lost 6 bases, J lost 6 bases, and 7 bases stayed unmatched. The CDR3 spans 13 residues. Per germline, CDR1 SQVTM and CDR2 ANQGSEA. The CDR3 loop is CSVHSGRRQTQYF. As DNA, the CDR3 is TGCAGCGTCCATAGCGGGAGGAGGCAGACCCAGTACTTC.

The chain carries TRBV12-3 or TRBV12-4 and TRBJ2-1, with 7 bases lining up with TRBD2. This CDR3 contains 16 residues. The J segment lost 9 bases and the V segment lost 6 bases, leaving 17 bases of the junction unmatched. CDR3 in DNA: TGTGCCAGCAGCGCCCTTTTAGGCGGCCCGGGGGGTGAGCAGTTCTTC. It yields the protein CASSALLGGPGGEQFF.

This clonotype showed up just a few times. This chain connects TRBV9 to TRBJ2-5, with 10 bases matching TRBD2. The CDR3 runs to 16 residues. CDR1 SGDLS and CDR2 YYNGEE come from the germline V gene. The V gene end was trimmed by 0 bases and the J gene end by 5 bases; junction bases not matched to a gene: 7. The CDR3 bases are TGTGCCAGCAGCGTAGAAGCGGGAGGGCCCTCGGAGACCCAGTACTTC. This sequence encodes CASSVEAGGPSETQYF.

This clonotype was seen at least ten times. V usage is TRBV6-1 and J usage is TRBJ2-3; possibly TRBD1 for D (5 bases). Germline values: CDR1 MNHNS, CDR2 SASEGT. The CDR3 consists of 13 residues. V was cut by 10 bases and J by 2 bases, with 13 bases left in between. CDR3 region: CATRPGYTDTQYF. Here the CDR3 DNA reads TGTGCCACCCGGCCAGGGTACACAGATACGCAGTATTTT.

The chain recombines TRBV25-1 with TRBJ2-6; D gene uncertain. Germline CDR1 MGHDK, CDR2 SYGVNS. Trimming took 4 bases from V and 4 from J, leaving 8 bases between them. The CDR3 consists of 14 residues. This chain's CDR3 is CASSVGFGANVLTF. CDR3 nucleotides: TGTGCCAGCAGTGTAGGGTTCGGGGCCAACGTCCTGACTTTC. The complete variable domain, with remaining parts taken from reference TRBV25-1 and TRBJ2-6, reads EADIYQTPRYLVIGTGKKITLECSQTMGHDKMYWYQQDPGMELHLIHYSYGVNSTEKGDLSSESTVSRIRTEHFPLTLESARPSHTSQYLCASSVGFGANVLTFGAGSRLTVL.

In this sample, this clonotype turned up many times. Germline and junction disagree at one end, which may indicate a read error. The rearrangement joins TRBV5-1 to TRBJ1-1; possibly TRBD1 for D (5 bases). The CDR3 is made up of 16 amino acids. Germline lookup yields CDR1 SGHRS and CDR2 YFSETQ. The CDR3 sequence: CASSLGRWGRNTEAFF. CDR3 coding DNA: TGCGCCAGCAGTTTGGGTCGGTGGGGCAGGAACACTGAAGCTTTCTTT.

In this sample, this clonotype turned up many times. V gene TRBV12-3 or TRBV12-4 combines with J gene TRBJ1-5; unclear D gene. This CDR3 comprises 13 residues. Trimming shortened V by 8 bases and J by 3 bases, and 11 bases separated the two germline ends. The CDR3 nucleotides read TGTGCCAGCCGACGATCACTCAATCAGCCCCAGCATTTT. Translated, it gives CASRRSLNQPQHF.

This clonotype was counted many times. The chain carries TRBV9 and TRBJ2-1; D gene uncertain. Germline values: CDR1 SGDLS, CDR2 YYNGEE. The CDR3 is 13 residues long. V gave up 0 bases and J gave up 7 bases, with 8 bases separating them. The CDR3 nucleotides are TGTGCCAGCAGCGTAGGAGGTGGGAATGAGCAGTTCTTC. Translation: CASSVGGGNEQFF. The variable domain in full, completed from reference TRBV9 and TRBJ2-1, reads DSGVTQTPKHLITATGQRVTLRCSPRSGDLSVYWYQQSLDQGLQFLIQYYNGEERAKGNILERFSAQQFPDLHSELNLSSLELGDSALYFCASSVGGGNEQFFGPGTRLTVL.

This clonotype was counted at least ten times. The chain combines TRBV27 with TRBJ1-6; maybe TRBD1 (6 bases). Germline V gene sequence: CDR1 MNHEY, CDR2 SMNVEV (reference sequence). The CDR3 is made up of 15 amino acids. V gave up 5 bases and J gave up 9 bases, with 17 bases separating them. This CDR3 reads CASSRAGGGGSPLHF. DNA for the CDR3: TGTGCCAGCAGTCGAGCCGGGGGCGGCGGTTCACCCCTCCACTTT.

This clonotype was seen repeatedly, ten times or more. This chain connects TRBV6-5 to TRBJ2-7, with a possible D match to TRBD2 (5 bases). The CDR3 runs 12 residues. V was cut by 6 bases and J by 3 bases, with 9 bases left in between. CDR1 MNHEY and CDR2 SVGAGI come from the germline V gene. The DNA of the CDR3 is TGTGCCAGCAGAACGGGGAACTACGAGCAGTACTTC. Its protein product is CASRTGNYEQYF.

This clonotype occurred many times. This chain uses TRBV28 with TRBJ2-5; 8 positions agree with TRBD1. The V gene end was trimmed by 3 bases and the J gene end by 4 bases; junction bases not matched to a gene: 4. CDR1 MDHEN and CDR2 SYDVKM come from the germline V gene. This CDR3 has 14 residues. The CDR3, as DNA: TGTGCCAGCAGTTTCACCGACAGGGGAGAGACCCAGTACTTC. This codes for CASSFTDRGETQYF.

This rearrangement joins TRBV24-1 to TRBJ2-5; TRBD1 is a possible D gene (5 bases). This CDR3 contains 13 residues. Germline V gene lookup returns CDR1 KGHDR and CDR2 SFDVKD. Trimming shortened V by 9 bases and J by 2 bases, and 12 bases separated the two germline ends. The CDR3: CATGLQEQETQYF. CDR3 sequence (DNA): TGTGCCACCGGGTTACAGGAACAAGAGACCCAGTACTTC.

The chain joins TRBV12-3 or TRBV12-4 to TRBJ1-6, with D hard to call. Trimming stripped 3 bases from V and 10 bases from J, with 10 bases between. The CDR3 runs 13 residues. CDR3 DNA: TGTGCCAGCAGTTTCGGGGAGAGGTCACCCCTCCACTTT. Its protein product is CASSFGERSPLHF.

This rearrangement joins TRBV9 to TRBJ2-1, with a possible D match to TRBD2 (6 bases). The CDR3 length is 18 residues. Germline V CDR1 and CDR2: SGDLS, YYNGEE. V was trimmed by 3 bases and J by 6 bases, leaving 25 bases between them. CDR3 DNA: TGTGCCAGCAGCGCCCCGCCCCGACTAGTGTTCCTTCGCAATGAGCAGTTCTTC. Translated: CASSAPPRLVFLRNEQFF.

This clonotype has a count of ten or more. The CDR3, as DNA: TGTGCCAGCAGCCAAGCAGGGCCCCTCTCTGGAAACACCATATATTTT. It is translated as CASSQAGPLSGNTIYF. This chain uses TRBV4-2 with TRBJ1-3, with a weak D call TRBD1 (5 bases). V was cut by 1 base and J by 0 bases, with 10 bases left in between. CDR1 and CDR2 (germline): LGHNA, YNFKEQ. The CDR3 loop spans 16 amino acids.